The present entry profiles one T cell receptor (beta chain) with its context. What it recognizes is unknown. The data were taken from a study of tumor-infiltrating lymphocytes in localized non-small cell lung cancer. Study overall: Each patient gave resected tumor and non-adjacent uninvolved lung tissue. The study's findings and limits: Higher tumor T cell infiltration than in uninvolved lung was supported by TCRbeta sequencing. Different pieces of the same tissue were used for each assay. T-cell fraction did not differ between immunotypes IM1 and IM2.

Clones were read by immunoSEQ multiplex PCR, and TCRdb kept only the in-frame ones, dropping some. This table holds roughly 12,000 clones, roughly 80% found once. The CDR3 runs to 14 residues. V lost 6 bases and J lost 3, with 14 bases in between. The germline V gene has CDR1 MDHEN and CDR2 SYDVKM. This clonotype was sampled from a human donor with non-small cell lung cancer. Material: uninvolved lung tissue not adjacent to the tumor. The rearrangement uses TRBV28 and TRBJ1-1; D might be TRBD1 (5 bases). DNA of the CDR3: TGTGCCAGCAGAAGGGACTCGGGGCACACTGAAGCTTTCTTT. As protein: CASRRDSGHTEAFF.